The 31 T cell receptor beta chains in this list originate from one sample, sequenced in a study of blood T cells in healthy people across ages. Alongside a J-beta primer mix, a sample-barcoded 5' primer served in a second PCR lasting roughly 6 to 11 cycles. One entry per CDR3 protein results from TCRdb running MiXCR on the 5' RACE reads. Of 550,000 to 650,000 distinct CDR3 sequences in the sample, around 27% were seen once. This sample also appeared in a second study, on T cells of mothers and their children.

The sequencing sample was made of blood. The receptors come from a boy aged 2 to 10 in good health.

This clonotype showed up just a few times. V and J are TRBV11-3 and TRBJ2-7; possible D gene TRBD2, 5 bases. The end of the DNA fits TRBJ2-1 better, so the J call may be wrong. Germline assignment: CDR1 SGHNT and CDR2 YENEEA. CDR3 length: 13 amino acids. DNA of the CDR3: TGTGCCAGCAGCCACGGGACCTACAATGAGCAGTTCTTC. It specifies CASSHGTYNEQFF.

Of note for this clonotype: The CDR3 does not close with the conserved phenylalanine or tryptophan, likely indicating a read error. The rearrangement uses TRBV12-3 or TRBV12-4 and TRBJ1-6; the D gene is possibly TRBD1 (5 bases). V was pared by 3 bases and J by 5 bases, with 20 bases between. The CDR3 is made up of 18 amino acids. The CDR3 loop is CASSLGLLSLRNNSPLHS. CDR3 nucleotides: TGTGCCAGCAGTTTGGGACTCCTCTCCCTACGAAATAATTCACCCCTCCACTCT.

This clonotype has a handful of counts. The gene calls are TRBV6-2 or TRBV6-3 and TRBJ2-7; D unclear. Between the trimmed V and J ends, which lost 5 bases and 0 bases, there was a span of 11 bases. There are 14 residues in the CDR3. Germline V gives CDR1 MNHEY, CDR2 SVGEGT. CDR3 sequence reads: CASSRFAPSYEQYF. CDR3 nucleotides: TGTGCCAGCAGTCGGTTCGCACCCTCCTACGAGCAGTACTTC.

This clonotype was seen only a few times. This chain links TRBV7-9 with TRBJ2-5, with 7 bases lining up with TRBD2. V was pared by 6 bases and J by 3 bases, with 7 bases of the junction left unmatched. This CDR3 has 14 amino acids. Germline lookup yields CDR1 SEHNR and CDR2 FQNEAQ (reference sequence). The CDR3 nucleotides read TGTGCCAGCAGAACGACTAGCCACGAAGAGACCCAGTACTTC. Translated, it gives CASRTTSHEETQYF.

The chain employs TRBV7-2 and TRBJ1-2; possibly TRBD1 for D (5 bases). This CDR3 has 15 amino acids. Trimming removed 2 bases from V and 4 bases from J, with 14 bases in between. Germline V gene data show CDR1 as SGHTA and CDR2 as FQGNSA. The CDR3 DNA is TGTGCCAGCAGCTTAATCGGGGGGGTTCCCTATGGCTACACCTTC. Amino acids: CASSLIGGVPYGYTF.

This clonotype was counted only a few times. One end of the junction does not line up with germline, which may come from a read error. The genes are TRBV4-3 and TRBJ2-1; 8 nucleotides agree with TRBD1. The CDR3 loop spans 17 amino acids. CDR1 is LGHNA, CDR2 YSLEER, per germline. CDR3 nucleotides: TGCGCCAGCAGCCAGGTTAAGCAGGGGGCTACCTACGATGAGCAGTTCTTC. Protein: CASSQVKQGATYDEQFF.

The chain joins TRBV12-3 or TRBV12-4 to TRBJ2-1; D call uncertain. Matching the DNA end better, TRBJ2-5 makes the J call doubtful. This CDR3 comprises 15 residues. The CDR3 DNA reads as TGTGCCAGCAGTCGAACCGGGCCCCCAACGGAGACCCAGTACTTC. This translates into CASSRTGPPTETQYF.

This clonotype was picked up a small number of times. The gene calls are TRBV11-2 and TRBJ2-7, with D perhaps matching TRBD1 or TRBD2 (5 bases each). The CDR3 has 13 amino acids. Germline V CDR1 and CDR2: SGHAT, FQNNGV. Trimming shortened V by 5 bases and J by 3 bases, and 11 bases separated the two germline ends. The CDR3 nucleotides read TGTGCCAGCAGCGTCCGGGACGGCTACGAGCAGTACTTC. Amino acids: CASSVRDGYEQYF.

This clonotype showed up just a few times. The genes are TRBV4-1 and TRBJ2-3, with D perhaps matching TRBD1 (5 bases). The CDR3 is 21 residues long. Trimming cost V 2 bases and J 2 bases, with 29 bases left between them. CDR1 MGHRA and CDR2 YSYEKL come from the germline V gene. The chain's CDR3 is CASSQYRIRGPPTPPTDTQYF. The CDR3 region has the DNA TGCGCCAGCAGCCAATACAGGATTCGCGGCCCTCCGACCCCACCCACAGATACGCAGTATTTT.

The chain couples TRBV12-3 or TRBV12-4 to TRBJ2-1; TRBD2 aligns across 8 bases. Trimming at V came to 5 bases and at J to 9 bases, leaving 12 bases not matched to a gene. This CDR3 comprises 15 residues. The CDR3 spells CASSGASGFLSEQFF. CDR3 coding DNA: TGTGCCAGCAGTGGCGCTAGCGGGTTTCTCAGTGAGCAGTTCTTC.

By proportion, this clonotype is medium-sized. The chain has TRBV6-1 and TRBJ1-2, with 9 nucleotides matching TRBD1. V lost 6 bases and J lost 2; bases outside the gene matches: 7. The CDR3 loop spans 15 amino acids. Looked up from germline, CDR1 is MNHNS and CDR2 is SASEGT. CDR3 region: CASRSLQGANYGYTF. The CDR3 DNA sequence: TGTGCCAGCAGATCCCTACAGGGGGCCAACTATGGCTACACCTTC.

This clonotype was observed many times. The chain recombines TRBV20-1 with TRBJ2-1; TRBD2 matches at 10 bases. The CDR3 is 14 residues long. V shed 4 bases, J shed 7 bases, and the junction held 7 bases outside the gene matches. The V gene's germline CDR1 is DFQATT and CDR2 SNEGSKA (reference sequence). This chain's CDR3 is CSAKRGLAPNEQFF. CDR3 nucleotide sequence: TGCAGTGCTAAGAGGGGACTAGCGCCGAATGAGCAGTTCTTC.

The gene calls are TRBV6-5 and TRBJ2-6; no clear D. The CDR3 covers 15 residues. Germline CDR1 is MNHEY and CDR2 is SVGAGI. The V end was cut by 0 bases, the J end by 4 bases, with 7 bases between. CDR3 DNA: TGTGCCAGCAGTTACTCTCGTACCGGGGCCAACGTCCTGACTTTC. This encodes CASSYSRTGANVLTF.

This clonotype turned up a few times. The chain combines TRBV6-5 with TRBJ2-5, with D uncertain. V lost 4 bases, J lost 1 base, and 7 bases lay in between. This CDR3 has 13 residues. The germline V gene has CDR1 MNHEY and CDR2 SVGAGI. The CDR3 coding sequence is TGTGCCAGCAGTTCCTCCCTCCAAGAGACCCAGTACTTC. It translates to CASSSSLQETQYF.

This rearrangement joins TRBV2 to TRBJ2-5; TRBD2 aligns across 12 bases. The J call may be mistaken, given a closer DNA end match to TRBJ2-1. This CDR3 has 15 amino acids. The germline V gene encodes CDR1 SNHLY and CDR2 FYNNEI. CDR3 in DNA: TGTGCCAGCAGCGGACTAGCGGGACTTTACAATGAGCAGTTCTTC. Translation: CASSGLAGLYNEQFF.

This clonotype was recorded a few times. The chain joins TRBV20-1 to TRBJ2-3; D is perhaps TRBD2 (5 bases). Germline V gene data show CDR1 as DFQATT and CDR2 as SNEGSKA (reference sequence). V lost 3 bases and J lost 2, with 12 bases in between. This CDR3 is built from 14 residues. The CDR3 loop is CSASSGLSTDTQYF. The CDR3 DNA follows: TGCAGTGCTAGTAGTGGACTTTCCACAGATACGCAGTATTTT.

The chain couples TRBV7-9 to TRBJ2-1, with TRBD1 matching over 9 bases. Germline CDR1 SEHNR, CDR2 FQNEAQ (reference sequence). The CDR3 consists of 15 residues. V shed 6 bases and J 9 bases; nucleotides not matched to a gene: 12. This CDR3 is CASRPKDRGTSEQFF. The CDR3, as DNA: TGTGCCAGCAGACCCAAGGACAGGGGCACAAGTGAGCAGTTCTTC. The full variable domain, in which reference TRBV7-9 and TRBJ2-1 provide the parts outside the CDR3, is DTGVSQNPRHKITKRGQNVTFRCDPISEHNRLYWYRQTLGQGPEFLTYFQNEAQLEKSRLLSDRFSAERPKGSFSTLEIQRTEQGDSAMYLCASRPKDRGTSEQFFGPGTRLTVL.

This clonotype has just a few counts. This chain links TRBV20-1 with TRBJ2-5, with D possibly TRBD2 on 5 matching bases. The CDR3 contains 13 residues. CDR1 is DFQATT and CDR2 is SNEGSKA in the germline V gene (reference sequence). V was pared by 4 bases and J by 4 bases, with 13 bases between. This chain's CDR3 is CSATEEGGETQYF. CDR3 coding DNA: TGCAGTGCTACCGAAGAGGGCGGAGAGACCCAGTACTTC.

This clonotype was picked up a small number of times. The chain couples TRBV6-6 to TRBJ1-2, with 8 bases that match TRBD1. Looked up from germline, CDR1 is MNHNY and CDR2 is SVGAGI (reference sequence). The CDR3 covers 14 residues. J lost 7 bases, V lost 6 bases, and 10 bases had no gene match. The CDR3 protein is CASSSPDREVGYTF. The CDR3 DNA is TGTGCCAGCAGCTCACCGGACAGGGAGGTTGGCTACACCTTC.

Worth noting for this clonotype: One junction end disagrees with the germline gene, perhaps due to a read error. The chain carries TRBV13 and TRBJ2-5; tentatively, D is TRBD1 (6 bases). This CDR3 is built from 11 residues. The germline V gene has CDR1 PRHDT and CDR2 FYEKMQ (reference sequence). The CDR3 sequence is CASSLPGQQIF. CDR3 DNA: TGTGCCAGCAGCTTACCGGGACAACAAATCTTC.

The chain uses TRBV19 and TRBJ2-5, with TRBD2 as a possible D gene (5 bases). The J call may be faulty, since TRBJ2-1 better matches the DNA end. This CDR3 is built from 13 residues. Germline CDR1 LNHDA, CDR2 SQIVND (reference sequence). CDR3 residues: CASSIEEANEQFF. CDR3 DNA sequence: TGTGCCAGTAGTATAGAGGAGGCGAATGAGCAGTTCTTC.

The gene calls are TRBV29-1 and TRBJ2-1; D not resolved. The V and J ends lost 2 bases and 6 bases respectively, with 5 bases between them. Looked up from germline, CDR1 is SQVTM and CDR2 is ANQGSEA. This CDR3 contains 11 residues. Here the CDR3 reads CSVEKANEQFF. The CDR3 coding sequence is TGCAGCGTTGAAAAAGCCAATGAGCAGTTCTTC.

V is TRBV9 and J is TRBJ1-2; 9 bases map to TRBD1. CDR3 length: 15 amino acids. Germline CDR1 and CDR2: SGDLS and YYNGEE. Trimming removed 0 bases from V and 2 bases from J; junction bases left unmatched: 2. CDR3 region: CASSVAGTGNYGYTF. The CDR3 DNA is TGTGCCAGCAGCGTAGCCGGGACAGGGAACTATGGCTACACCTTC.

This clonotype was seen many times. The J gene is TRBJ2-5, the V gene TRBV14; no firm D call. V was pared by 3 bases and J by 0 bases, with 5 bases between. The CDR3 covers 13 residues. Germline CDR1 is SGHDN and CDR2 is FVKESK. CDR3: CASSQENQETQYF. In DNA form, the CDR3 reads TGTGCCAGCAGCCAGGAAAACCAAGAGACCCAGTACTTC.

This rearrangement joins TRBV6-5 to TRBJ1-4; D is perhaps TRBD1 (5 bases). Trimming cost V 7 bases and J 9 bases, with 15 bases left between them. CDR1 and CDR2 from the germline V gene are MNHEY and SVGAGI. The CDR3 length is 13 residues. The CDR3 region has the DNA TGTGCCAGCACCACCGGAGCGGGGCAAAAACTGTTTTTT. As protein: CASTTGAGQKLFF.

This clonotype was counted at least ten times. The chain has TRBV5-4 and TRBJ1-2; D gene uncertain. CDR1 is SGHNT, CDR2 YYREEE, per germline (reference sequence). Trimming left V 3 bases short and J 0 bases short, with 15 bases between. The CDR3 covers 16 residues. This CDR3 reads CASSSNSFLANYGYTF. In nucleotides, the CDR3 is TGTGCCAGCAGCTCCAATTCCTTCCTGGCTAACTATGGCTACACCTTC.

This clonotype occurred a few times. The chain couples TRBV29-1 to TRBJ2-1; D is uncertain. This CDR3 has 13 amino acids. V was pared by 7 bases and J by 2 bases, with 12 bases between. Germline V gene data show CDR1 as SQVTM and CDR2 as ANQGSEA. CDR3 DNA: TGCAGCGCCACGCGGACCGCCTACAATGAGCAGTTCTTC. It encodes CSATRTAYNEQFF.

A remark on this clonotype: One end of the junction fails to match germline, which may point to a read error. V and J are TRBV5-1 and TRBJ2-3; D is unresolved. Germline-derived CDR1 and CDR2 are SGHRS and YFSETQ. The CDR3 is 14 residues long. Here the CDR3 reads CASSLGGLTDTQCF. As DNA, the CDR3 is TGCGCCAGCAGCTTGGGAGGTCTCACAGATACGCAGTGTTTT. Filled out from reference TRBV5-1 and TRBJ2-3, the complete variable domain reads KAGVTQTPRYLIKTRGQQVTLSCSPISGHRSVSWYQQTPGQGLQFLFEYFSETQRNKGNFPGRFSGRQFSNSRSEMNVSTLELGDSALYLCASSLGGLTDTQCFGPGTRLTVL.

The CDR3, as DNA: TGTGCCAGCAGTCTGAGGGGTGGAATTCAGTACTTC. This encodes CASSLRGGIQYF. The rearrangement uses TRBV27 and TRBJ2-4; D assignment may be TRBD1 or TRBD2 (5 bases each). V lost 5 bases to trimming and J lost 10 bases, with 12 bases between them. CDR3 length equals 12 residues. The germline CDR1 and CDR2 sequences are MNHEY and SMNVEV (reference sequence).

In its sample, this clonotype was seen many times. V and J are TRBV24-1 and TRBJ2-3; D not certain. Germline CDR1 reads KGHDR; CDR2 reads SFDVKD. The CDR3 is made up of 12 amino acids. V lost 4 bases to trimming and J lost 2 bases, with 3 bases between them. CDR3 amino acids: CATSDFTDTQYF. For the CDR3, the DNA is TGTGCCACCAGTGACTTCACAGATACGCAGTATTTT.

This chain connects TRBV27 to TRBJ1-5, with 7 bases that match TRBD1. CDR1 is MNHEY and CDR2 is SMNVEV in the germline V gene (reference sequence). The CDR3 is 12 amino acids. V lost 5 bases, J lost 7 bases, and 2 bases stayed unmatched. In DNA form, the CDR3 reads TGTGCCAGCAGTGCAGGGGGGCAGCCCCAGCATTTT. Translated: CASSAGGQPQHF.